This paragraph covers one T cell receptor (beta chain) sequence. As processed by the authors: Estimates of nucleated cell counts were drawn from the amplification of reference gene primers. TCRdb keeps only in-frame clones here, not all; method: immunoSEQ multiplex PCR. V and J calls plus clone size are reproduced from that table; the DNA served to infer D and trimming. Here the sample spans about 32,000 clones, 80% to 90% being singletons. J lost 3 bases, V lost 1 base, and 5 bases had no gene match. This CDR3 is 16 amino acids long. Germline V lookup: CDR1 SGHTA, CDR2 FQGTGA. This sample was included in a study of blood T cell repertoires in COVID-19. In the study overall: Italy, Spain and the United States were the sources of the convalescent and acute COVID-19 samples. Sources were T cells, B-cell-depleted T cells, or PBMCs; the material itself was cDNA or gDNA.

V gene TRBV7-3 combines with J gene TRBJ2-3; TRBD2 matches 9 bases. This receptor was identified in a woman aged 80 or older with active or convalescent COVID-19. Sequenced sample: peripheral blood. Here the CDR3 reads CASSLMRGGPTDTQYF. The CDR3 nucleotides read TGTGCCAGCAGCTTAATGCGGGGGGGCCCGACAGATACGCAGTATTTT. Based on the CDR3 plus reference TRBV7-3 and TRBJ2-3, the full variable domain is GAGVSQTPSNKVTEKGKYVELRCDPISGHTALYWYRQSLGQGPEFLIYFQGTGAADDSGLPNDRFFAVRPEGSVSTLKIQRTERGDSAVYLCASSLMRGGPTDTQYFGPGTRLTVL.